This TCR beta chain was identified during a study of blood T cell repertoires in COVID-19. The wider study: Sites across the United States, Italy and Spain contributed samples from acute and convalescent COVID-19. The analysed material was cDNA or gDNA that came from T cells, B-cell-depleted T cells, or PBMCs.

The germline V gene encodes CDR1 MNHEY and CDR2 SMNVEV (reference sequence). This CDR3 has 15 residues. Unmatched junction bases numbered 16, after V lost 5 bases and J lost 15 bases. This clone came up once. Followed longitudinally, the Seattle patients had been enrolled during active infection. Per the study methods: Amplification of reference gene primers was used by the study to estimate nucleated cell counts. Clones were read by immunoSEQ multiplex PCR, and TCRdb kept only the in-frame ones, dropping some. Clonal size and the V and J genes are those of that table, whereas D and trimming came from the DNA. The table includes about 200,000 clones, around 86% detected once.

The specimen sequenced was peripheral blood. V usage is TRBV27 and J usage is TRBJ2-2; 9 nucleotides agree with TRBD1. The TCR comes from a woman in her 70s with COVID-19, enrolled during active disease. CDR3 nucleotide sequence: TGTGCCAGCAGTACGGACAGGGGCTCCTTTCGTTCTGTGTTTTTT. Encoded protein: CASSTDRGSFRSVFF.